This T cell receptor beta chain derives from a study of T cell responses to AZD1222 COVID-19 vaccine. Study results and limitations: CD4 TCRs linked to vaccination spanned spike, dominating at 160-218 and 743-854.

Repertoires were generated with immunoSEQ multiplex PCR, while TCRdb's copy carries only in-frame clones and drops some. The sample contains around 130,000 clones, less than 95% of which appear only once. To note about this clone: Antigen specificity is unknown.

Per the germline V gene, CDR1 is MNHEY and CDR2 is SVGAGI. The CDR3 contains 14 residues. V was shortened by 6 bases and J by 2 bases, with 13 bases between the two germline ends. The specimen comprised peripheral blood, sampled on day 0 of AZD1222 vaccination. V and J are TRBV6-5 and TRBJ1-1, with D tentatively TRBD1 (6 bases). The sequence was obtained from an adult in good health. The CDR3 sequence is CASRGGLGNTEAFF. The CDR3 DNA reads as TGTGCCAGCAGGGGGGGCTTGGGTAACACTGAAGCTTTCTTT.